One TCR beta chain is described in this entry. No cognate antigen has been identified for it. The sample originates from a study of cytomegalovirus exposure and HLA in healthy donors listed by TCRdb under 2017. In the study overall: An earlier analysis of approximately 640 of the donors reported 250 to 350 Gb of sequence data and 117 million unique TCR beta sequences from about 180 million T cells. To predict cytomegalovirus infection status, the study brought together high-throughput TCR immunosequencing, statistical association of individual TCRs with disease status, and machine learning. Donor age, sex, ethnicity and CMV serostatus were collected together with the repertoire data. In a later genetic analysis, genome-wide SNP genotypes for 398 of the 666 donors were used, and that subset was treated as a discovery cohort. An early release covering roughly 640 HLA-typed donors comprised roughly 300 gigabases of sequencing data and 85 million or so unique TCR sequences. The study used immunosequencing to profile the T cell repertoires of 600 to 850 subjects and linked those repertoires to cytomegalovirus serostatus. Among under 450 genotyped donors of the cohort, an average of about 240,000 unique TCR beta nucleotide sequences were sequenced per donor, 15% to 20% of them non-productive. A later analysis re-examined previously published TCR beta repertoires from just over 650 donors and added high-resolution HLA genotyping to investigate patterns of TCR occurrence. Rather than using new phenotypic data, the later analysis identified candidate immune exposures from TCR beta sequences and from how often those sequences occurred across donors. The study aimed to test whether cataloging public T cell receptors could reveal signatures of past pathogen exposure. Besides the first cohort of some 670 subjects, a separate validation cohort made up of roughly 120 different subjects was used. Five DR-DQ haplotypes were treated as single units for association and clustering because of strong linkage in the cohort. The genetic ancestry cluster associated with self-reported Caucasian donors included 70% to 85% of the 398 genotyped donors. All discovery cohort repertoires had been generated using a single sequencing platform. An earlier analysis of fewer than 700 of the donors applied high-throughput TCR beta sequencing to assess whether each TCR beta V gene segment acted as functional or pseudogenic. Typing coverage differed by locus: A, B, C, DRB1 and DQB1 were typed in roughly 620-630 donors, DQA1 in around 500, DPA1 in approximately 610, and DPB1 in 450 to 480. Class I and class II HLA loci were covered by the typing at four-digit resolution. The study at large found these results: Cytomegalovirus status was reported to be diagnosed by the classifier with high specificity and sensitivity in both the original and validation cohorts. A few of the identified cytomegalovirus-associated TCR beta chains were confirmed in vitro to be specific for cytomegalovirus antigens. Presence/absence analyses assumed roughly uniform sequencing depth across donors, an assumption that may not hold. A further reported finding was that TCR beta sequences accurately predicted the HLA-A and HLA-B alleles for most subjects in the first cohort. In a later analysis, HLA-associated TCR beta chains showed more clonal expansion and lower generation probabilities than non-associated chains that were equally common. According to a later analysis, TCR association rates differed among HLA loci, with DRB1 alleles showing the most associated TCRs and HLA-C alleles showing the fewest. While some public TCRs were present in many individuals, most TCR sequences turned up only very rarely across donors. The study listed 150 to 200 TCR beta chains as associated with cytomegalovirus. A later genetic analysis associated a missense DCLRE1C variant with V-gene and J-gene trimming of TCR beta chains, and an independent cohort replicated the association. Because counts were too low, more than 15 rarely observed V segments, including chromosome 9 orphons, were excluded from the earlier analysis of under 650 of the donors. Several of the top co-occurrence clusters appeared to be linked to parvovirus B19, influenza, CMV and Epstein-Barr virus, according to a later analysis. According to a later genetic analysis, donors in an Asian-associated ancestry cluster had fewer N-insertions in productive TCRs than the approximately 610-donor mean. In a later analysis, around 15,000 TCR beta sequences were associated with specific HLA alleles at a false discovery rate of 0.05. It was suggested by the authors that the approach could potentially be generalized to other disease states and immunological phenotypes. HLA typing was unavailable for some donors at each locus, so association tests used only the typed subset. A group of highly shared sequence variants was considered likely to be a technical artifact of the sequencing pipeline. Correlated functional status among segregating V segments might be attributable to linkage disequilibrium, but an unknown experimental factor could not be ruled out. Only TCR beta chains were sequenced in this cohort, and the absence of alpha or paired-chain data limited detectable features. Most CMV-associated TCR beta chains appeared to be HLA-restricted in a later analysis, and the HLA associations seemed to be driven largely by CMV exposure. Broadly in line with IMGT annotations, most TCR beta V segments showed up in productive rearrangements about 87% or about 30% of the time in an earlier analysis of around 550 of the donors. CMV serostatus was the only immune exposure information available for the cohort. Assigning TCR associations to individual alleles was difficult when HLA alleles, especially DR and DQ, strongly co-occurred. Because the 87-base-pair reads could not distinguish some IMGT-functional V segments, including TRBV6-2 and TRBV6-3, those segments were excluded.

From its cysteine to its phenylalanine, the CDR3 spans 14 amino acids. Only the CDR3 portion is preserved as DNA: 42 bases, with reading frame beginning at the first base. Trimming removed 5 bases from V and 8 bases from J, leaving 15 bases between the germline ends. According to the germline V gene (reference sequence), CDR1 reads SEHNR and CDR2 reads FQNEAQ. Libraries came from the immunoSEQ multiplex PCR assay. The multiplex PCR relied on a mix of 60 forward primers for TCR Vbeta segments and 13 reverse primers for TCR Jbeta segments. The CDR3 region of rearranged TCR beta genes was amplified from genomic DNA by a multiplex PCR assay. Amplified TCR beta libraries were sequenced as 87-base-pair reads on the Illumina HiSeq System. The original pipeline was this. A later analysis counted tens of millions of unique TCR beta chains across the 650 to 800 repertoires, and approximately 11 million of these chains were shared by at least two donors. A nearest-neighbor algorithm error-corrected the raw reads and collapsed the reads into unique sequences, merging closely related sequences to remove PCR and sequencing errors. CDR3 sequences were aligned to IMGT reference sequences to assign V, D and J gene segments. For a sequence to be retained, a match of at least six nucleotides was required to both a V gene segment and a J gene segment. A rearrangement was called productive if the CDR3 had no stop codons and remained in frame with V and J, and every other rearrangement was called non-productive. Following IMGT convention, CDR3 was defined as the stretch from the second conserved V-encoded cysteine to the conserved J-encoded phenylalanine. Sequences without an unambiguous match to a single V gene segment were excluded from the earlier analysis of over 500 of the donors. An earlier analysis of approximately 590 of the donors classified V segments as functional when productive rearrangements were above 56.7% and as segregating when the standard deviation between donors was above 5%. To diagnose cytomegalovirus status from the catalog of TCR beta chain sequences, a statistical classification framework was built. A later analysis assigned V and J genes by comparing TCR nucleotide sequences with IMGT/GENE-DB human TR gene sequences. Using the TCRdist pipeline, a later analysis assigned CDR3 sequences along with most-parsimonious VDJ recombination scenarios. A later analysis defined each TCR beta chain by its CDR3 amino acid sequence plus V-gene family, and excluded reads lacking a unique V-gene family. A later analysis removed nearly 600 highly shared, low-generation-probability nucleotide sequences to deal with suspected cross-contamination and a sequencing artifact. For each public chain, a later analysis derived a clonal expansion index from normalized ranks of inferred template counts within each repertoire. A later analysis computed generation probabilities with a VDJ recombination model fitted to out-of-frame rearrangements, and checked the results against IGoR. In a later analysis, hypergeometric tests were used to score TCR-TCR, TCR-HLA and TCR-CMV co-occurrence, with a repertoire-size bias correction applied to TCR pairs. A later analysis estimated false discovery rates by permuting HLA or CMV assignments 20 times. In a later analysis, co-occurring TCRs were grouped using DBSCAN, with TCRdist sequence similarity added in when clustering inside HLA-allele-positive subsets. Repertoires with fewer than 30,000 or more than 120,000 public chains were left out of co-occurrence clustering, as were a handful of repertoires with anomalous nucleotide sharing. This is the immuneACCESS table as TCRdb keeps it, with only in-frame sequences that have V and J called. A part of the clones is gone; compared with another copy, unresolved V genes explain less than half, and the rest is unexplained. V and J calls and clone size come straight from that table; D and trimming were deduced from the DNA. The sample table holds fewer than 100,000 clones. Under 1.5% of the sample is taken by the ten largest.

In total, approximately 690 healthy bone marrow donors made up the cohort. At the time of sampling, all cohort members were nominally healthy, though unrecorded immune exposures were likely present. The donor was CMV seronegative and belonged to the group of roughly 330 seronegative cohort members. A peripheral blood sample was collected from each donor, and TCR beta sequencing was performed on peripheral blood mononuclear cells. The Qiagen DNeasy Blood Extraction Kit was used to extract genomic DNA from the blood cell samples. The source of this sequence is a woman aged 60-75 years in good health and CMV-seronegative. The V and J genes are TRBV7-9 and TRBJ1-4; the D segment could be TRBD1, given 5 matching bases. The sample consisted of PBMCs. The nucleotides read TGTGCCAGCAGCACCCGGGGGGGTGCGGAAAAACTGTTTTTT. Translated, this is CASSTRGGAEKLFF.